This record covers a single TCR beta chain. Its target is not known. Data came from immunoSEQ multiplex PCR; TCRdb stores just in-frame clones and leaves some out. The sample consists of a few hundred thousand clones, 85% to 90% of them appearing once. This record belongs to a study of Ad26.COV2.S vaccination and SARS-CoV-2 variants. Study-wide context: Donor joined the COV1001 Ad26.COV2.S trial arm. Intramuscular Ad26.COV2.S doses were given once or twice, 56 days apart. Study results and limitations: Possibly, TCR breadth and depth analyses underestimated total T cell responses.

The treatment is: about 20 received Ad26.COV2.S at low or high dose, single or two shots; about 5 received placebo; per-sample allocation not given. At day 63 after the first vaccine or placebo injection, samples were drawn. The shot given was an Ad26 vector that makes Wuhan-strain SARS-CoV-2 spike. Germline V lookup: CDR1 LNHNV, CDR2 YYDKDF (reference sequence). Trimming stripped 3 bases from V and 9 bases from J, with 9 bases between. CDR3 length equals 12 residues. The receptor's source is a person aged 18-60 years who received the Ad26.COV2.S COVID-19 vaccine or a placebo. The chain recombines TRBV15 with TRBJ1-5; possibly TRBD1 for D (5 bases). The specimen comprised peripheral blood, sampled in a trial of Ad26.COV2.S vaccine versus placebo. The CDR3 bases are TGTGCCACCAGCAGGGCCCAGGGGCCCCAGCATTTT. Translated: CATSRAQGPQHF.